This T cell receptor beta chain emerged from a study of shared T cell receptors in the human thymus. This clone was seen only once. With V trimmed by 7 bases and J by 3 bases, 9 bases remained unmatched. The germline CDR1 and CDR2 sequences are SQVTM and ANQGSEA. The CDR3 spans 13 residues. The repertoire was sequenced with immunoSEQ multiplex PCR; TCRdb's copy has only in-frame clones and lacks some. Here the sample spans approximately 400,000 clones, more than 85% being singletons. This TCR was recovered from a human donor. The genes are TRBV29-1 and TRBJ2-7; TRBD1 matches 7 bases. The sample comprised thymocytes. This chain's CDR3 is CSGMTGMGYEQYF. Written as DNA, the CDR3 is TGCAGCGGAATGACAGGGATGGGCTACGAGCAGTACTTC.